These 21 T cell receptor beta chains were sequenced from one sample in a study of T cells after yellow fever vaccination. TCRdb analysed the 5' RACE reads with MiXCR anew, one entry per CDR3 protein. The sample lists around 610,000 distinct CDR3 sequences, 13% occurring once. This material consisted of PBMCs, taken on the day of the yellow fever booster vaccination. The receptor set was obtained from a man aged 25-40 years who received the YFV17D yellow fever vaccine.

This chain uses TRBV7-9 with TRBJ2-5; 7 bases match TRBD1. J lost 3 bases, V lost 1 base, and 2 bases had no gene match. In germline, CDR1 is SEHNR, CDR2 FQNEAQ (reference sequence). The CDR3 is 14 residues long. In DNA, the CDR3 is TGTGCCAGCAGCTTAGATACAGGGGAAGAGACCCAGTACTTC. Protein sequence: CASSLDTGEETQYF.

The V call is TRBV29-1, the J call TRBJ2-3, with D possibly matching TRBD1 (6 bases). The CDR3 length is 13 residues. Per germline, CDR1 SQVTM and CDR2 ANQGSEA. In nucleotides, the CDR3 is TGCTCACTCGCACAGGGCGGCACAGATACGCAGTATTTT. As protein: CSLAQGGTDTQYF.

This clonotype has only a few counts. J is TRBJ2-2 and V is TRBV5-1; D uncertain. This CDR3 comprises 14 residues. Germline V gives CDR1 SGHRS, CDR2 YFSETQ. V lost 6 bases and J 0 bases, leaving 9 bases between the germline ends. The CDR3 sequence: CASNSGPNTGELFF. CDR3 DNA: TGCGCCAGCAACTCCGGACCGAACACCGGGGAGCTGTTTTTT. The variable domain in full, completed from reference TRBV5-1 and TRBJ2-2, reads KAGVTQTPRYLIKTRGQQVTLSCSPISGHRSVSWYQQTPGQGLQFLFEYFSETQRNKGNFPGRFSGRQFSNSRSEMNVSTLELGDSALYLCASNSGPNTGELFFGEGSRLTVL.

This clonotype was found a few times. This chain uses TRBV29-1 with TRBJ2-4, with TRBD2 identical over 7 bases. The V gene's germline CDR1 is SQVTM and CDR2 ANQGSEA. The CDR3 is made up of 11 amino acids. V was clipped by 6 bases and J by 9 bases; unmatched bases: 5. CDR3 amino acids: CSVRLAGIQYF. CDR3 DNA sequence: TGCAGCGTACGACTAGCAGGCATTCAGTACTTC. The whole variable domain, filled in from reference TRBV29-1 and TRBJ2-4, reads SAVISQKPSRDICQRGTSLTIQCQVDSQVTMMFWYRQQPGQSLTLIATANQGSEATYESGFVIDKFPISRPNLTFSTLTVSNMSPEDSSIYLCSVRLAGIQYFGAGTRLSVL.

The rearrangement uses TRBV28 and TRBJ1-1; D may be TRBD1 (6 bases). The V and J ends lost 2 bases and 4 bases respectively, with 11 bases between them. The CDR3 consists of 14 residues. Germline-derived CDR1 and CDR2 are MDHEN and SYDVKM. In DNA, the CDR3 is TGTGCCAGCAGTTTAGGTGGGGGCACCACTGAAGCTTTCTTT. Its translation is CASSLGGGTTEAFF.

In its sample, this clonotype was seen a few times. CDR3 DNA sequence: TGCGCCAGCAGCCAAGACGAGGGATCCTACAATGAGCAGTTCTTC. Encoded protein: CASSQDEGSYNEQFF. The chain couples TRBV4-3 to TRBJ2-1, with D possibly TRBD2 on 5 matching bases. Germline-derived CDR1 and CDR2 are LGHNA and YSLEER. The CDR3 consists of 15 residues. The V gene lost 0 bases and the J gene lost 1 base, with 7 bases spanning the gap.

The CDR3 region is CASSSGQGGFYNEQFF. CDR3 DNA sequence: TGTGCCAGCAGCTCCGGACAGGGAGGTTTCTACAATGAGCAGTTCTTC. The chain joins TRBV6-2 or TRBV6-3 to TRBJ2-1, with 8 bases fitting TRBD1. The CDR3 covers 16 residues. Trimming removed 6 bases from V and 3 bases from J; junction bases left unmatched: 10. Looked up from germline, CDR1 is MNHEY and CDR2 is SVGEGT.

This clonotype was detected a few times. This chain joins TRBV11-2 and TRBJ2-5, with TRBD1 matching 8 bases. The CDR3 has 14 amino acids. Per germline, CDR1 SGHAT and CDR2 FQNNGV. V dropped 0 bases and J dropped 5; count of bases not matched to a gene: 2. The chain's CDR3 is CASSLEDRVETQYF. CDR3 coding DNA: TGTGCCAGCAGCTTAGAGGACAGGGTGGAGACCCAGTACTTC. The entire variable domain, with the rest obtained from reference TRBV11-2 and TRBJ2-5, is as follows: EAGVAQSPRYKIIEKRQSVAFWCNPISGHATLYWYQQILGQGPKLLIQFQNNGVVDDSQLPKDRFSAERLKGVDSTLKIQPAKLEDSAVYLCASSLEDRVETQYFGPGTRLLVL.

Many counts were recorded for this clonotype. V is TRBV7-2 and J is TRBJ2-1; D gene uncertain. The CDR3 has 13 residues. Trimming shortened V by 5 bases and J by 7 bases, and 12 bases separated the two germline ends. Germline V gives CDR1 SGHTA, CDR2 FQGNSA. CDR3 in DNA: TGTGCCAGCAGCCTACCCCCCCCAAATGAGCAGTTCTTC. This codes for CASSLPPPNEQFF.

The chain combines TRBV6-1 with TRBJ1-3; D unclear. Germline CDR1 and CDR2: MNHNS and SASEGT. The V end lost 0 bases, the J end lost 3 bases, and 9 bases lay between the germline ends. The CDR3 contains 15 residues. CDR3 nucleotide sequence: TGTGCCAGCAGTGAAGCCCCCAAGTTTGGAAACACCATATATTTT. As protein: CASSEAPKFGNTIYF.

V gene TRBV21-1 combines with J gene TRBJ2-4; TRBD2, the table's D call, was not compared with the DNA. TRBV21-1 is tagged as a pseudogene. There are 17 residues in the CDR3. The DNA of the CDR3 is TGTGCCAGCAGCAGACGATTAGCGGGAGTGGTCAAAAACATTCAGTACTTC. As protein: CASSRRLAGVVKNIQYF.

This sequence joins TRBV27 and TRBJ1-2; D gene unclear. The V end lost 6 bases, the J end lost 1 base, and 12 bases lay between the germline ends. The CDR3 runs 14 residues. Germline V lookup: CDR1 MNHEY, CDR2 SMNVEV (reference sequence). The CDR3 spells CASSPRPINYGYTF. In DNA, the CDR3 is TGTGCCAGCAGCCCCAGACCGATTAACTATGGCTACACCTTC.

V and J are TRBV20-1 and TRBJ1-1; unclear D gene. The length of the CDR3 is 14 residues. The germline V gene has CDR1 DFQATT and CDR2 SNEGSKA (reference sequence). V was shortened by 0 bases and J by 1 base, with 9 bases between the two germline ends. CDR3 loop: CSAREGSTNTEAFF. The CDR3 DNA reads TGCAGTGCTAGAGAAGGTTCGACGAACACTGAAGCTTTCTTT.

This chain connects TRBV5-1 to TRBJ2-2, with a weak D call TRBD2 (5 bases). The length of the CDR3 is 14 residues. Germline lookup yields CDR1 SGHRS and CDR2 YFSETQ. Trimming took 6 bases from V and 5 from J, leaving 14 bases between them. CDR3 loop: CASTLTTGTGELFF. In DNA, the CDR3 is TGCGCCAGCACACTTACGACGGGGACCGGGGAGCTGTTTTTT.

This chain joins TRBV12-3 or TRBV12-4 and TRBJ1-1; 8 bases fit TRBD1. Trimming at V came to 6 bases and at J to 6 bases, leaving 9 bases not matched to a gene. The CDR3 is 14 residues long. The CDR3 protein is CASSSDRVIAEAFF. In DNA form, the CDR3 reads TGTGCCAGCAGCTCGGACAGGGTCATCGCTGAAGCTTTCTTT.

The genes are TRBV15 and TRBJ2-2, with D perhaps matching TRBD2 (5 bases). The germline V gene encodes CDR1 LNHNV and CDR2 YYDKDF (reference sequence). V was pared by 1 base and J by 1 base, with 10 bases between. The CDR3 consists of 16 residues. This chain's CDR3 is CATSRGGGGNTGELFF. The CDR3 DNA sequence: TGTGCCACCAGCAGAGGTGGTGGAGGGAACACCGGGGAGCTGTTTTTT.

V gene TRBV25-1 combines with J gene TRBJ1-6; no clear D gene. The germline V gene has CDR1 MGHDK and CDR2 SYGVNS. CDR3 length: 14 amino acids. The germline V and J ends were trimmed by 7 bases and 9 bases, with 16 bases remaining between them. The CDR3 sequence is CASNEPGLSSPLHF. For the CDR3, the DNA is TGTGCCAGCAACGAACCGGGGTTGAGTTCACCCCTCCACTTT.

This clonotype was detected a few times. This chain uses TRBV7-9 with TRBJ2-2, with 8 bases lining up with TRBD2. The CDR3 extends over 16 amino acids. Per germline, CDR1 SEHNR and CDR2 FQNEAQ (reference sequence). V shed 4 bases, J shed 8 bases, and the junction held 12 bases outside the gene matches. CDR3 sequence (DNA): TGTGCCAGCAGCTCAAGAGGGGCTAGCGGGTCAGGGGAGCTGTTTTTT. Translated: CASSSRGASGSGELFF.

CDR3 nucleotides: TGTGCCAGCAGCTCCCTTGGGACAGGGCGGACCGGGGAGCTGTTTTTT. This gives the protein CASSSLGTGRTGELFF. The chain couples TRBV5-6 to TRBJ2-2; 9 positions match TRBD1. CDR1 is SGHDT and CDR2 is YYEEEE in the germline V gene. The junction had 8 bases not matched to a gene; V was cut back by 3 bases and J by 5 bases. This CDR3 is built from 16 residues.

This clonotype has just a few counts. The chain couples TRBV20-1 to TRBJ2-3; the match to TRBD2 covers 13 bases. Germline V lookup: CDR1 DFQATT, CDR2 SNEGSKA (reference sequence). V was pared by 2 bases and J by 5 bases, with 7 bases of the junction left unmatched. The CDR3 length is 16 residues. CDR3 amino acids: CSARNRLAGGRDTQYF. The CDR3 DNA follows: TGCAGTGCTAGAAACCGACTAGCGGGAGGACGAGATACGCAGTATTTT.

This clonotype turned up a few times. The genes are TRBV5-6 and TRBJ2-2; the match to TRBD1 covers 9 bases. Germline lookup yields CDR1 SGHDT and CDR2 YYEEEE. This CDR3 comprises 14 residues. J lost 4 bases, V lost 5 bases, and 3 bases had no gene match. The CDR3 region has the DNA TGTGCCAGCAGAGGGACAGGGCCCACCGGGGAGCTGTTTTTT. As protein: CASRGTGPTGELFF.